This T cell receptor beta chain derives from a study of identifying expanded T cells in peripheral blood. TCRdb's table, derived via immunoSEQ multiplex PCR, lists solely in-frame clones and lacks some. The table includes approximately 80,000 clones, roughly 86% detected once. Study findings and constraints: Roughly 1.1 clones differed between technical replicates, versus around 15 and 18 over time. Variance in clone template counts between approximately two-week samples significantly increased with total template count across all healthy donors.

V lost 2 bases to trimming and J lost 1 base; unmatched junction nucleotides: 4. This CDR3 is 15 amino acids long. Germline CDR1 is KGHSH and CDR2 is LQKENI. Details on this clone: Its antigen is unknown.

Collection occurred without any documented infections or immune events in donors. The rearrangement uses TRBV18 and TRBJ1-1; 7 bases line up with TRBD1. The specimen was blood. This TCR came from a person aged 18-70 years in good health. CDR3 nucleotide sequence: TGTGCCAGCTCACCAATGGGGACAGCGAACACTGAAGCTTTCTTT. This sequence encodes CASSPMGTANTEAFF. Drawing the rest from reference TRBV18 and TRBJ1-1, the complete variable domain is NAGVMQNPRHLVRRRGQEARLRCSPMKGHSHVYWYRQLPEEGLKFMVYLQKENIIDESGMPKERFSAEFPKEGPSILRIQQVVRGDSAAYFCASSPMGTANTEAFFGQGTRLTVV.